Following are 16 T cell receptor delta chains from one sample sequenced in a study of γδ T cells in repeated Plasmodium falciparum infection. TCRdb reprocessed the multiplex PCR reads using CATT. The sample yields roughly 50,000 delta-chain clones, over 1.5% seen once. Gammadelta T cells were flow-sorted from PBMC into Vgamma9/Vdelta2+ and Vdelta2-negative populations for bulk analysis. Sequencing was performed on gamma-delta T cells from blood. The receptors derive from a pool of human donors (malaria-infected and uninfected, not separated).

This clone has more than one count but fewer than ten. The TCRdb protein, from a much larger clone, departs from this DNA's translation at residue 14, likely by read error; the protein shown derives from the DNA. The J gene is TRDJ1, the V gene TRDV1, with TRDD3 identical over 12 bases. TCRdb records no J gene; here it was assigned by comparing the DNA to germline. Germline V CDR1 and CDR2: TSWWSYY, QGS. The CDR3 extends over 17 amino acids. CDR3 sequence: CALGIIWGIRYTDELIF. CDR3 DNA: TGTGCTCTTGGAATTATCTGGGGGATACGTTACACCGATGAACTCATCTTT.

This clone appeared a few times. The TCRdb protein, from a much larger clone, departs from this DNA's translation at residue 8, likely by read error; the protein shown derives from the DNA. The rearrangement uses TRDV2 and TRDJ1; D remains unclear. The J gene, not given by TCRdb, was assigned here from a germline match of the nucleotide sequence. Trimming stripped 3 bases from V and 9 bases from J, with 16 bases between. Germline CDR1 GEAIGNYY, CDR2 EKD. The CDR3 contains 13 residues. DNA of the CDR3: TGTGCCTGTGACCCTCTGGTGAGGGACGAACTCATCTTT. It codes for CACDPLVRDELIF.

The chain links TRDV1 to TRDJ1, with 9 bases identical to TRDD3. Here the J gene was assigned by germline matching of the DNA, as TCRdb has none. J was trimmed by 0 bases and V by 4 bases; bases with no gene match: 12. CDR1 and CDR2 (germline): TSWWSYY, QGS. This CDR3 spans 18 amino acids. The CDR3 spells CALGASPRTGGDTDKLIF. Written as DNA, the CDR3 is TGTGCTCTTGGGGCCTCCCCCCGCACTGGGGGAGACACCGATAAACTCATCTTT.

This clone was counted many times. A much larger clone is a single base away; this may be a read error. This CDR3 is also generated by other DNA sequences in the sample. The chain couples TRAV38-2/DV8 to TRDJ2, with 9 nucleotides matching TRDD2. CDR3 length: 18 residues. CDR1 and CDR2 from the germline V gene are TSESDYY and QEAYKQQN. This chain's CDR3 is CAYRGLPTVWGQTAQLFF. The CDR3 DNA is TGTGCTTATAGGGGCCTTCCTACCGTCTGGGGACAGACAGCACAACTTTTCTTT.

As concerns this clone: The protein given by TCRdb reflects a much larger clone and differs at residue 7 from this DNA's translation, likely from a read error; the protein shown is the DNA's translation. The V and J genes are TRDV1 and TRDJ1; D remains ambiguous. The CDR3 has 16 amino acids. V lost 4 bases to trimming and J lost 3 bases, with 18 bases between them. The V gene's germline CDR1 is TSWWSYY and CDR2 QGS. CDR3 loop: CALGGILVIVADKLIF. The CDR3 nucleotides are TGTGCTCTTGGGGGAATTCTCGTTATTGTGGCCGATAAACTCATCTTT.

This clone was counted between two and nine times. The TCRdb protein comes from a much larger clone and disagrees with this DNA's translation at residue 6, likely due to a read error; the protein given here is derived from the DNA. The chain uses TRDV1 and TRDJ1, with D tentatively TRDD2 or TRDD3 (5 bases each). The J gene comes from matching the DNA to germline here; TCRdb lacks it. CDR1 is TSWWSYY and CDR2 is QGS in the germline V gene. The CDR3 is 19 residues long. V shed 2 bases and J shed 7 bases, with 29 bases lying between them. Here the CDR3 DNA reads TGTGCTCTTGGGGAATTCGGGATCCCTACCGAATTAGGAAGGAGTAAACTCATCTTT. It yields the protein CALGEFGIPTELGRSKLIF.

In regard to this clone: TCRdb attributes to this sequence the protein of a much larger clone, which differs from the DNA translation at residue 8; a read error is likely, and the protein displayed is translated from the DNA. V gene TRDV1 combines with J gene TRDJ1; tentative D call: TRDD3 (6 bases). TCRdb records no J gene; here it was assigned by comparing the DNA to germline. This CDR3 has 19 amino acids. CDR1 and CDR2 (germline): TSWWSYY, QGS. Trimming left V 6 bases short and J 0 bases short, with 26 bases between. CDR3 DNA sequence: TGTGCTCTTGGCCTCAGTACTAGGGGATTTGTCGGTCACACCGATAAACTCATCTTT. It translates to CALGLSTRGFVGHTDKLIF.

This clone was counted ten times or more. Its ends do not fully match the called genes, so a read error is possible. Other DNA sequences in this sample translate to the same CDR3. The chain employs TRDV1 and TRDJ1; 8 positions match TRDD3. Germline V gene lookup returns CDR1 TSWWSYY and CDR2 QGS. The CDR3 has 23 amino acids. The DNA for the CDR3 is TGTGCTCTCGGGGAACTAGCCCTACCCAACTTCCAGTTTGGGATACGCGTAACCGATAAACTCATCTTT. This translates into CALGELALPNFQFGIRVTDKLIF.

This clone was recorded at least ten times. A far larger clone lies a single base away; this is likely a read error. Other DNA sequences in this sample translate to the same CDR3. The chain recombines TRDV1 with TRDJ1, with D tentatively TRDD2 (6 bases). Germline-derived CDR1 and CDR2 are TSWWSYY and QGS. The CDR3 is made up of 19 amino acids. The CDR3 nucleotides read TGTGCCCTTGGGGAACTCGCCTTCCCGTATGGTCCGTACACCGATAAACTCATCTTT. Its protein is CALGELAFPYGPYTDKLIF.

Points on this clone: This could be a read error, since a much larger clone is one nucleotide away. The chain carries TRDV1 and TRDJ1; TRDD3 aligns across 11 bases. Trimming cost V 4 bases and J 4 bases; bases outside gene matches: 26. This CDR3 is built from 22 residues. Germline CDR1 is TSWWSYY and CDR2 is QGS. CDR3 sequence (DNA): TGTGCTCTTGGGGTCCCCGGCCTTCCTGCCTACTGGGGGATAAGGGTCGACGATAAACTCATCTTT. This codes for CALGVPGLPAYWGIRVDDKLIF.

This clone was observed a handful of times. The protein recorded in TCRdb matches a much larger clone and deviates from this DNA's translation at residue 17, suggesting a read error; the protein here is obtained by translating the DNA. The genes are TRDV1 and TRDJ3; 12 bases line up with TRDD3. The J gene, missing from TCRdb, was assigned here through DNA to germline matching. The CDR3 length is 23 residues. Germline CDR1 reads TSWWSYY; CDR2 reads QGS. The chain's CDR3 is CALGESANDWGIPSSWGTRQMFF. In nucleotides, the CDR3 is TGTGCTCTTGGGGAATCGGCGAACGACTGGGGGATACCGAGCTCCTGGGGCACCCGACAGATGTTTTTC.

This clone was seen a few times. This DNA translates differently at residue 4 from the TCRdb protein, which is that of a much larger clone; a read error is likely, and the protein shown is the DNA's own translation. The CDR3 spells CALWDFLPPGILADKLIF. In nucleotides, the CDR3 is TGTGCTCTTTGGGACTTCCTTCCCCCGGGGATACTGGCCGATAAACTCATCTTT. The chain employs TRDV1 and TRDJ1; 8 bases map to TRDD3. The CDR3 sequence is 18 residues long. Germline lookup yields CDR1 TSWWSYY and CDR2 QGS.

Remarks on this clone: The mismatch at residue 13 between this DNA's translation and the TCRdb protein of a much larger clone likely reflects a read error; the protein shown is translated from the DNA. The chain combines TRDV3 with TRDJ1; D is perhaps TRDD2 or TRDD3 (5 bases each). CDR3 length: 21 residues. The V end lost 5 bases, the J end lost 0 bases, and 37 bases lay between the germline ends. The germline CDR1 and CDR2 sequences are TVYSNPD and GDNSRS (reference sequence). CDR3 amino acids: CAANKPPPSSTGRGYTDKLIF. CDR3 bases: TGTGCCGCTAATAAACCTCCCCCTTCATCTACCGGCCGGGGGTACACCGATAAACTCATCTTT.

A remark on this clone: This may be a read error, as it is one base from a much larger clone. Other DNA sequences from this sample encode an identical CDR3 as well. V gene TRDV1 combines with J gene TRDJ1, with 7 bases fitting TRDD3. The CDR3 consists of 21 residues. The germline gives CDR1 TSWWSYY, CDR2 QGS. V lost 4 bases to trimming and J lost 2 bases; unmatched junction nucleotides: 25. The CDR3 region has the DNA TGTGCTCTTGGGGGGCCCTCCCCCCCCCTACGCCCCCCGGGGGATACCGATAAACTCATCTTT. This gives the protein CALGGPSPPLRPPGDTDKLIF.

This clone was observed a handful of times. A far larger clone is just one base off, so this is likely a read error. Other DNA sequences within the sample encode an identical CDR3. The gene calls are TRDV1 and TRDJ1; D possibly corresponds to TRDD3 (6 bases). The J gene, left out of TCRdb, was set here by checking the DNA against germline. V was trimmed by 2 bases and J by 1 base, leaving 38 bases between them. This CDR3 comprises 24 residues. Germline V lookup: CDR1 TSWWSYY, CDR2 QGS. This chain's CDR3 is CALGEGRGLYLSPGGKTGTDKLIF. The CDR3 nucleotides are TGTGCTCTTGGGGAAGGGAGAGGTTTGTATCTCTCTCCCGGGGGAAAGACCGGCACCGATAAACTCATCTTT.

Points on this clone: The TCRdb record carries a much larger clone's protein, which differs from this DNA's translation at residue 10; a read error is the likely cause, and the protein listed here is the DNA translation. The chain links TRDV1 to TRDJ1; 11 bases are a match to TRDD3. No J gene was available from TCRdb, and it was assigned here by a germline match of the DNA. The CDR3 is 24 amino acids. The ends lost 0 bases at V and 0 bases at J; junction bases unmatched: 24. CDR1 is TSWWSYY and CDR2 is QGS in the germline V gene. Written as DNA, the CDR3 is TGTGCTCTTGGGGAACTCAGATCCTACCCCCTTCGTACTGGGGGATATATCCACACCGATAAACTCATCTTT. This sequence encodes CALGELRSYPLRTGGYIHTDKLIF.